This T cell receptor beta chain was captured by sequencing in a study of human versus mouse CDR3 diversity and MHC coevolution. Germline V CDR1 and CDR2: MNHNY, SVGAGI (reference sequence). V shed 5 bases and J shed 5 bases, with 7 bases lying between them. There are 12 residues in the CDR3. The repertoire was sequenced with immunoSEQ multiplex PCR; TCRdb's copy has only in-frame clones and lacks some. Counted here are about 81,000 clones, about 94% occurring once; the ten biggest clones make up 1.3% to 1.5%. Sequencing was carried out using naive CD4+ T cells from blood. Subset described: CD45RO-negative CD62L-positive naive CD4 T cells. The source is a person aged 30-69 years in good health. The chain links TRBV6-6 to TRBJ1-5, with D hard to call. The CDR3 nucleotides read TGTGCCAGCAGTCCTACGTATCAGCCCCAGCATTTT. This codes for CASSPTYQPQHF.